What follows are 23 T cell receptor beta chains derived from one specimen sequenced in a study of blood T cell repertoires in COVID-19. This table comes from immunoSEQ multiplex PCR, and its TCRdb copy is limited to in-frame clones, with some not included. The sample lists 25,000 to 30,000 clones, about 80% occurring once. The source material was peripheral blood. The receptors come from a man aged 70-80 years with acute or convalescent COVID-19.

CDR3 nucleotide sequence: TGTGCCAGCAGTTCCCTCCGGGGGGGTCCAGGCTACACCTTC. Translating gives CASSSLRGGPGYTF. The gene calls are TRBV28 and TRBJ1-2; TRBD1 might be the D (5 bases). CDR1 is MDHEN, CDR2 SYDVKM, per germline. Trimming took 4 bases from V and 8 from J, leaving 17 bases between them. CDR3 size: 14 residues.

This sequence joins TRBV7-9 and TRBJ1-2; 8 nucleotides line up with TRBD1. Unmatched junction bases numbered 13, after V lost 8 bases and J lost 8 bases. Germline V CDR1 and CDR2: SEHNR, FQNEAQ (reference sequence). The CDR3 totals 14 residues. CDR3 sequence: CASAPGTGLEGYTF. The CDR3 bases are TGTGCCAGCGCGCCCGGGACAGGACTGGAGGGCTACACCTTC.

V is TRBV27 and J is TRBJ2-5; TRBD1 matches at 9 bases. V lost 4 bases, J lost 6 bases, and 6 bases stayed unmatched. CDR1 and CDR2 (germline): MNHEY, SMNVEV (reference sequence). The CDR3 consists of 14 residues. The CDR3 protein is CASSWTGASKTQYF. CDR3 DNA sequence: TGTGCCAGCAGTTGGACAGGGGCTAGTAAGACCCAGTACTTC.

V and J are TRBV11-2 and TRBJ2-2; D possibly corresponds to TRBD1 (5 bases). The CDR3 is 13 amino acids. Germline V gene data show CDR1 as SGHAT and CDR2 as FQNNGV. Trimming pared 5 bases from V and 7 bases from J, leaving 11 bases between. This CDR3 reads CASSLQQDGELFF. The CDR3 DNA follows: TGTGCCAGCAGCCTCCAACAGGACGGGGAGCTGTTTTTT.

The chain uses TRBV3-1 (or the pseudogene TRBV3-2) and TRBJ2-2, with 8 bases aligning to TRBD2. The germline V gene has CDR1 LGHDT and CDR2 YNNKEL (reference sequence). J was trimmed by 0 bases and V by 2 bases; bases with no gene match: 5. The CDR3 runs to 17 residues. This chain's CDR3 is CASSQRSGGTNTGELFF. In nucleotides, the CDR3 is TGTGCCAGCAGCCAACGGAGCGGGGGCACGAACACCGGGGAGCTGTTTTTT.

The chain recombines TRBV7-3 with TRBJ2-5, with 9 bases aligning to TRBD2. Germline V CDR1 and CDR2: SGHTA, FQGTGA. CDR3 length: 15 residues. V trimming: 3 bases; J trimming: 3 bases; junction bases outside the gene matches: 5. CDR3 residues: CASSFRAGGKETQYF. CDR3 DNA sequence: TGTGCCAGCAGCTTCCGGGCGGGAGGGAAAGAGACCCAGTACTTC.

The chain carries TRBV24-1 and TRBJ2-1, with a weak D call TRBD1 (6 bases). V was pared by 4 bases and J by 0 bases, with 9 bases between. The CDR3 contains 15 residues. In germline, CDR1 is KGHDR, CDR2 SFDVKD. The CDR3 nucleotides read TGTGCCACCAGTGAGGCCAGGGGCTCCTACAATGAGCAGTTCTTC. This gives the protein CATSEARGSYNEQFF.

By frequency in the sample, this clone is medium-sized. The CDR3 sequence: CASSSGQAHFGELFF. CDR3 sequence (DNA): TGTGCCAGCAGCTCGGGACAGGCCCACTTCGGGGAGCTGTTTTTT. V is TRBV7-3 and J is TRBJ2-2, with 8 bases aligning to TRBD1. The V segment lost 4 bases and the J segment 7 bases; nucleotides outside the gene matches: 8. This CDR3 comprises 15 residues. The V gene's germline CDR1 is SGHTA and CDR2 FQGTGA. Looking up the rest from reference TRBV7-3 and TRBJ2-2 gives the full variable domain: GAGVSQTPSNKVTEKGKYVELRCDPISGHTALYWYRQSLGQGPEFLIYFQGTGAADDSGLPNDRFFAVRPEGSVSTLKIQRTERGDSAVYLCASSSGQAHFGELFFGEGSRLTVL.

This clone was observed a single time. V and J are TRBV7-2 and TRBJ2-5; TRBD2 is a possible D gene (5 bases). The CDR3 sequence is 15 residues long. The ends were cut back, 8 bases at V and 2 bases at J, with 18 bases in the middle. Germline lookup yields CDR1 SGHTA and CDR2 FQGNSA. The CDR3 loop is CASRYSRTVQETQYF. In nucleotides, the CDR3 is TGTGCCAGCCGATATTCACGGACTGTACAAGAGACCCAGTACTTC.

The genes are TRBV19 and TRBJ2-7, with a possible D match to TRBD2 (6 bases). Trimming shortened V by 1 base and J by 6 bases, and 10 bases separated the two germline ends. The CDR3 runs to 13 residues. Germline loops: CDR1 LNHDA, CDR2 SQIVND (reference sequence). CDR3: CASSIAQGGEQYF. DNA of the CDR3: TGTGCCAGTAGTATAGCTCAGGGAGGCGAGCAGTACTTC. Full variable domain (missing parts from reference TRBV19 and TRBJ2-7): DGGITQSPKYLFRKEGQNVTLSCEQNLNHDAMYWYRQDPGQGLRLIYYSQIVNDFQKGDIAEGYSVSREKKESFPLTVTSAQKNPTAFYLCASSIAQGGEQYFGPGTRLTVT.

The chain recombines TRBV30 with TRBJ1-2, with 8 bases fitting TRBD1. This CDR3 is built from 14 residues. J was trimmed by 0 bases and V by 4 bases; bases with no gene match: 4. Germline V lookup: CDR1 GTSNPN, CDR2 SVGIG (reference sequence). The CDR3 here is CAWTRQGTNYGYTF. In nucleotides, the CDR3 is TGTGCCTGGACCCGACAGGGGACTAACTATGGCTACACCTTC. Based on the CDR3 plus reference TRBV30 and TRBJ1-2, the full variable domain is SQTIHQWPATLVQPVGSPLSLECTVEGTSNPNLYWYRQAAGRGLQLLFYSVGIGQISSEVPQNLSASRPQDRQFILSSKKLLLSDSGFYLCAWTRQGTNYGYTFGSGTRLTVV.

This clone was observed a few times. The chain is built from TRBV5-1 and TRBJ2-1; TRBD2 aligns across 11 bases. Germline CDR1 is SGHRS and CDR2 is YFSETQ. There are 15 residues in the CDR3. With 3 bases clipped from V and 7 bases from J, the junction kept 6 bases outside the gene matches. The CDR3 loop reads CASSSLAGGRNEQFF. CDR3 sequence (DNA): TGCGCCAGCAGCTCCTTAGCGGGGGGGCGGAATGAGCAGTTCTTC.

The rearrangement uses TRBV14 and TRBJ2-7, with 7 bases matching TRBD2. The CDR3 runs 13 residues. Germline values: CDR1 SGHDN, CDR2 FVKESK. V was clipped by 1 base and J by 4 bases; unmatched bases: 1. CDR3 sequence (DNA): TGTGCCAGCAGCCAAGCTAGCGGATACGAGCAGTACTTC. Its translation: CASSQASGYEQYF.

The rearrangement joins TRBV5-4 to TRBJ1-6, with TRBD1 matching 8 bases. Germline CDR1 is SGHNT and CDR2 is YYREEE (reference sequence). The CDR3 totals 15 residues. V dropped 4 bases and J dropped 7; count of bases not matched to a gene: 7. The CDR3 here is CASSNGQGGNSPLHF. CDR3 coding DNA: TGTGCCAGCAGCAATGGACAGGGTGGGAATTCACCCCTCCACTTT.

The chain carries TRBV2 and TRBJ2-1; no reliable D call. The V and J ends lost 4 bases and 3 bases respectively, with 7 bases between them. Germline V gene sequence: CDR1 SNHLY, CDR2 FYNNEI. The CDR3 loop spans 13 amino acids. CDR3 in amino acids: CASSGNSYNEQFF. The CDR3 region has the DNA TGTGCCAGCAGTGGAAACAGCTACAATGAGCAGTTCTTC.

The V call is TRBV25-1, the J call TRBJ2-7; TRBD1 matches 11 bases. Germline V CDR1 and CDR2: MGHDK, SYGVNS. The CDR3 loop spans 15 amino acids. V shed 5 bases, J shed 5 bases, and the junction held 8 bases outside the gene matches. The CDR3 coding sequence is TGTGCCAGCAGTACCACGGGACAGGGGGTCAACGAGCAGTACTTC. Its translation: CASSTTGQGVNEQYF.

This clone was detected only a few times. V is TRBV19 and J is TRBJ2-7; tentative D call: TRBD1 (6 bases). Germline V gene data show CDR1 as LNHDA and CDR2 as SQIVND (reference sequence). This CDR3 has 14 amino acids. Trimming took off 3 bases at V and 5 bases at J, with 14 bases between the two ends. As DNA, the CDR3 is TGTGCCAGTAGTATCAGGGGCGGATTAAACGAGCAGTACTTC. This codes for CASSIRGGLNEQYF.

V usage is TRBV11-3 and J usage is TRBJ2-7; a possible D gene is TRBD1 (6 bases). CDR1 and CDR2 from the germline V gene are SGHNT and YENEEA. The CDR3 contains 15 residues. Trimming pared 2 bases from V and 7 bases from J, leaving 18 bases between. The CDR3 sequence is CASSLPGQASREQYF. In nucleotides, the CDR3 is TGTGCCAGCAGCTTACCGGGACAAGCCTCTCGAGAGCAGTACTTC.

The rearrangement links TRBV7-3 to TRBJ1-6; D perhaps matches TRBD1 (6 bases). CDR3 size: 13 residues. V was trimmed by 5 bases and J by 7 bases, leaving 9 bases between them. CDR1 and CDR2 (germline): SGHTA, FQGTGA. CDR3 nucleotides: TGTGCCAGCAGCCCGGACAGCAATTCACCCCTCCACTTT. Amino acid sequence: CASSPDSNSPLHF.

This clone has a count of ten or more. The chain joins TRBV6-1 to TRBJ1-2; a weak D match, TRBD1 (6 bases). The germline V gene encodes CDR1 MNHNS and CDR2 SASEGT. V lost 2 bases, J lost 8 bases, and 12 bases lay in between. This CDR3 has 13 amino acids. CDR3 in amino acids: CASSETGLGGYTF. The CDR3 nucleotides are TGTGCCAGCAGTGAAACAGGGCTCGGAGGCTACACCTTC.

The rearrangement joins TRBV5-8 to TRBJ2-6; weak D call: TRBD1 (5 bases). V was cut by 4 bases and J by 1 base, with 9 bases left in between. This CDR3 has 15 amino acids. CDR1 is SGHTS and CDR2 is YDEGEE in the germline V gene. CDR3 residues: CASSGHFSGANVLTF. The DNA of the CDR3 is TGTGCCAGCAGCGGACATTTTTCTGGGGCCAACGTCCTGACTTTC.

This chain uses TRBV19 with TRBJ2-7; D possibly corresponds to TRBD1 (5 bases). The CDR3 consists of 13 residues. Trimming pared 5 bases from V and 2 bases from J, leaving 10 bases between. The germline gives CDR1 LNHDA, CDR2 SQIVND (reference sequence). CDR3 sequence (DNA): TGTGCCAGTAGTTTTGGCAGGGCCTACGAGCAGTACTTC. Translated, it gives CASSFGRAYEQYF.

This clone was observed once. The chain is built from TRBV7-2 and TRBJ1-2; no firm D call. Germline V lookup: CDR1 SGHTA, CDR2 FQGNSA. This CDR3 has 16 amino acids. V lost 3 bases and J lost 0, with 14 bases in between. CDR3 sequence: CASSFDTVEANYGYTF. The CDR3 region has the DNA TGTGCCAGCAGCTTTGACACAGTCGAAGCTAACTATGGCTACACCTTC.